Following are 26 T cell receptor beta chains from one sample sequenced in a study of T-cell reconstitution after alpha-beta-depleted transplantation in children. Molecular barcoding with unique molecular identifiers was used for the TCRbeta library. TCRdb re-called the PCR reads through MiXCR, storing one row per CDR3 protein. Of fewer than 550,000 distinct CDR3 sequences in the sample, more than 9.5% were seen once. The source material was PBMCs, mostly from graft donor cells, sampled 180 days after TCRalphabeta/CD19-depleted stem cell transplant. These receptors originate from a female patient aged 2-9 years who had a stem cell transplant for aplastic anemia, so the T cells may come from the graft donor.

This clonotype was recorded a few times. The chain employs TRBV19 and TRBJ2-3, with 8 bases identical to TRBD2. The CDR3 contains 14 residues. CDR1 is LNHDA and CDR2 is SQIVND in the germline V gene (reference sequence). V dropped 7 bases and J dropped 4; count of bases not matched to a gene: 7. The CDR3 coding sequence is TGTGCCAGTACCCCCTCCGGGAGGGCAGATACGCAGTATTTT. This encodes CASTPSGRADTQYF.

This clonotype was observed at least ten times. This chain connects TRBV5-1 to TRBJ2-5; tentative D call: TRBD1 (6 bases). V was clipped by 0 bases and J by 4 bases, with 13 bases between them. In germline, CDR1 is SGHRS, CDR2 YFSETQ. The CDR3 has 15 residues. The chain's CDR3 is CASSLAEGRGETQYF. In nucleotides, the CDR3 is TGCGCCAGCAGCTTGGCCGAGGGCAGGGGAGAGACCCAGTACTTC. Based on the CDR3 plus reference TRBV5-1 and TRBJ2-5, the full variable domain is KAGVTQTPRYLIKTRGQQVTLSCSPISGHRSVSWYQQTPGQGLQFLFEYFSETQRNKGNFPGRFSGRQFSNSRSEMNVSTLELGDSALYLCASSLAEGRGETQYFGPGTRLLVL.

This clonotype was seen ten or more times. The chain employs TRBV5-1 and TRBJ2-5; no firm D call. There are 11 residues in the CDR3. Trimming stripped 5 bases from V and 5 bases from J, with 7 bases between. Germline assignment: CDR1 SGHRS and CDR2 YFSETQ. The CDR3 sequence is CASRRMETQYF. The CDR3 coding sequence is TGCGCCAGCAGAAGGATGGAGACCCAGTACTTC.

This clonotype was detected only a few times. J is TRBJ1-2 and V is TRBV19, with 8 bases aligning to TRBD1. Germline CDR1 and CDR2: LNHDA and SQIVND (reference sequence). CDR3 size: 13 residues. The junction had 9 bases not matched to a gene; V was cut back by 7 bases and J by 8 bases. The CDR3 DNA reads as TGTGCCAGTACCCGCGACAGGGGAAGCGGCTACACCTTC. Its protein product is CASTRDRGSGYTF.

Notes on this clonotype: Given a much more abundant clone one base away, this may be a read error. The genes are TRBV28 and TRBJ2-5, with no clear D. CDR1 is MDHEN and CDR2 is SYDVKM in the germline V gene. The CDR3 is made up of 15 amino acids. The CDR3 reads CASRLPRVMGETQYF. CDR3 DNA: TGTGCCAGCCGTTTGCCTCGGGTTATGGGAGAGACCCAGTACTTC.

This clonotype was picked up many times. This sequence joins TRBV28 and TRBJ2-7; 14 bases map to TRBD2. Germline lookup yields CDR1 MDHEN and CDR2 SYDVKM. V was pared by 6 bases and J by 3 bases, with 4 bases of the junction left unmatched. The CDR3 consists of 15 residues. In DNA, the CDR3 is TGTGCCAGCAGCCTCGGGACTAGCGGGGGCTACGAGCAGTACTTC. It translates to CASSLGTSGGYEQYF.

Only a few counts were recorded for this clonotype. This sequence joins TRBV7-3 and TRBJ1-1; 7 bases align to TRBD1. This CDR3 comprises 15 residues. The germline V gene has CDR1 SGHTA and CDR2 FQGTGA. The J segment lost 4 bases and the V segment lost 5 bases, leaving 10 bases of the junction unmatched. The chain's CDR3 is CASSPTGAKITEAFF. The DNA for the CDR3 is TGTGCCAGCAGCCCTACAGGGGCCAAGATCACTGAAGCTTTCTTT.

The table lists this clonotype with a few counts. The chain employs TRBV28 and TRBJ2-1; 11 bases match TRBD2. The germline CDR1 and CDR2 sequences are MDHEN and SYDVKM. There are 16 residues in the CDR3. Trimming removed 3 bases from V and 8 bases from J; junction bases left unmatched: 9. CDR3 in DNA: TGTGCCAGCAGTTTTAGCCTAGCGGGAGGTTGGGATGAGCAGTTCTTC. Protein product: CASSFSLAGGWDEQFF. The complete variable domain, with remaining parts taken from reference TRBV28 and TRBJ2-1, reads DVKVTQSSRYLVKRTGEKVFLECVQDMDHENMFWYRQDPGLGLRLIYFSYDVKMKEKGDIPEGYSVSREKKERFSLILESASTNQTSMYLCASSFSLAGGWDEQFFGPGTRLTVL.

This clonotype appeared many times. The J gene is TRBJ2-3, the V gene TRBV5-1; 8 nucleotides align to TRBD2. The ends lost 2 bases at V and 4 bases at J; junction bases unmatched: 3. CDR1 SGHRS and CDR2 YFSETQ come from the germline V gene. This CDR3 comprises 14 residues. CDR3 coding DNA: TGCGCCAGCAGCTTCGGGAGGGCGCCAGATACGCAGTATTTT. Translated, it gives CASSFGRAPDTQYF.

The chain is built from TRBV5-6 and TRBJ1-2, with D unresolved. Deletions cut 2 bases from V and 3 bases from J, with 14 bases between. The germline CDR1 and CDR2 sequences are SGHDT and YYEEEE. The CDR3 contains 15 residues. CDR3: CASSLGVQRDYGYTF. The CDR3 nucleotides read TGTGCCAGCAGCTTAGGCGTCCAGAGGGACTATGGCTACACCTTC.

This clonotype was detected ten times or more. This sequence joins TRBV28 and TRBJ2-7; no definite D call. Trimming pared 1 base from V and 3 bases from J, leaving 4 bases between. Germline-derived CDR1 and CDR2 are MDHEN and SYDVKM. This CDR3 contains 12 residues. This chain's CDR3 is CASSLYNYEQYF. Here the CDR3 DNA reads TGTGCCAGCAGTTTATACAACTACGAGCAGTACTTC.

The chain carries TRBV20-1 and TRBJ2-5, with no clear D. Germline lookup yields CDR1 DFQATT and CDR2 SNEGSKA (reference sequence). This CDR3 has 11 residues. V was pared by 1 base and J by 5 bases, with 5 bases between. CDR3 nucleotides: TGCAGTGCTAGAGTAGTGGAGACCCAGTACTTC. Encoded protein: CSARVVETQYF.

This clonotype has a handful of counts. V gene TRBV3-1 combines with J gene TRBJ2-5; D uncertain. Trimming removed 0 bases at V and 0 bases at J, with 5 bases between. The length of the CDR3 is 14 residues. From germline, CDR1 is LGHDT and CDR2 YNNKEL (reference sequence). The DNA of the CDR3 is TGTGCCAGCAGCCAAGAAAGGTACCAAGAGACCCAGTACTTC. Translating gives CASSQERYQETQYF.

A remark on this clonotype: The germline gene is not matched at one end of the junction; a read error may be the cause. CDR3 loop: CAISAPDVAKNSQYF. In DNA, the CDR3 is TGTGCCATCAGTGCTCCCGATGTAGCCAAAAACAGTCAGTACTTC. The J gene is TRBJ2-4, the V gene TRBV10-3; no clear D. Looked up from germline, CDR1 is ENHRY and CDR2 is SYGVKD. CDR3 length: 15 residues.

This chain connects TRBV4-3 to TRBJ2-3, with D unresolved. CDR1 LGHNA and CDR2 YSLEER come from the germline V gene. CDR3 length: 14 amino acids. The germline V and J ends were trimmed by 0 bases and 2 bases, with 6 bases remaining between them. The CDR3 nucleotides read TGCGCCAGCAGCCAAGACTACAACACAGATACGCAGTATTTT. Its protein product is CASSQDYNTDTQYF.

The V and J genes are TRBV7-3 and TRBJ2-2, with no clear D. The CDR3 loop spans 14 amino acids. V lost 2 bases and J lost 7, with 11 bases in between. The germline V gene encodes CDR1 SGHTA and CDR2 FQGTGA. The CDR3: CASSLHGSGGELFF. In nucleotides, the CDR3 is TGTGCCAGCAGCTTACACGGTTCGGGCGGGGAGCTGTTTTTT.

A few counts support this clonotype. Here the CDR3 DNA reads TGTGCCAGCAGCTTGGAGGCGGGAGAGGCGGTCGGGGAGCTGTTTTTT. It codes for CASSLEAGEAVGELFF. The gene calls are TRBV5-5 and TRBJ2-2; 7 bases align to TRBD2. The CDR3 contains 16 residues. CDR1 is SGHKS and CDR2 is YYEKEE in the germline V gene (reference sequence). Losses at the gene ends were 0 bases for V and 7 bases for J; bases not matched to a gene: 9.

The chain joins TRBV15 to TRBJ1-2, with D uncertain. Deletions cut 5 bases from V and 8 bases from J, with 9 bases between. The CDR3 is 11 residues long. The germline CDR1 and CDR2 sequences are LNHNV and YYDKDF (reference sequence). DNA for the CDR3: TGTGCCACCAGCGGAGGGCAGGGCTACACCTTC. The encoded protein is CATSGGQGYTF.

This clonotype was observed a few times. For the CDR3, the DNA is TGTGCCATCAGACCCGACAGGGGGCATCACAATGAGCAGTTCTTC. Its protein product is CAIRPDRGHHNEQFF. This rearrangement joins TRBV10-3 to TRBJ2-1; 10 bases line up with TRBD1. Per germline, CDR1 ENHRY and CDR2 SYGVKD. Trimming cost V 6 bases and J 5 bases; bases outside gene matches: 7. This CDR3 comprises 15 residues.

This clonotype was seen just once. CDR3 DNA sequence: TGCAGCGTTGGAGGGACGGTAAGCTCCTACGAGCAGTACTTC. It encodes CSVGGTVSSYEQYF. This chain joins TRBV29-1 and TRBJ2-7; perhaps D is TRBD1 or TRBD2 (5 bases each). The CDR3 is made up of 14 amino acids. Per the germline V gene, CDR1 is SQVTM and CDR2 is ANQGSEA. V lost 4 bases and J 0 bases, leaving 13 bases between the germline ends.

The chain carries TRBV20-1 and TRBJ2-1, with 10 bases that match TRBD2. Germline values: CDR1 DFQATT, CDR2 SNEGSKA (reference sequence). J was trimmed by 4 bases and V by 1 base; bases with no gene match: 7. This CDR3 comprises 16 residues. The CDR3 DNA reads as TGCAGTGCTAGAGGGTCCGGGACTAGCGTTTACAATGAGCAGTTCTTC. Its translation is CSARGSGTSVYNEQFF.

This sequence joins TRBV5-5 and TRBJ2-5; 7 bases align to TRBD2. This CDR3 contains 14 residues. CDR1 SGHKS and CDR2 YYEKEE come from the germline V gene (reference sequence). With V trimmed by 1 base and J by 5 bases, 5 bases remained unmatched. The CDR3 sequence: CASSLRTSVETQYF. The CDR3 DNA is TGTGCCAGCAGCTTGCGGACTAGTGTGGAGACCCAGTACTTC.

This chain connects TRBV20-1 to TRBJ2-6, with D tentatively TRBD2 (6 bases). Germline assignment: CDR1 DFQATT and CDR2 SNEGSKA (reference sequence). This CDR3 is 17 amino acids long. The V and J ends lost 6 bases and 4 bases respectively, with 22 bases between them. The chain's CDR3 is CSARRDAGLLGANVLTF. The CDR3 region has the DNA TGCAGTGCGAGGAGGGACGCCGGTTTACTCGGGGCCAACGTCCTGACTTTC.

This clonotype was picked up many times. V usage is TRBV5-6 and J usage is TRBJ1-5, with 8 bases lining up with TRBD1. The CDR3 extends over 15 amino acids. Germline V gives CDR1 SGHDT, CDR2 YYEEEE. Losses at the gene ends were 1 base for V and 2 bases for J; bases not matched to a gene: 2. This chain's CDR3 is CASSLRGQGNQPQHF. In DNA, the CDR3 is TGTGCCAGCAGCTTGCGGGGACAGGGCAATCAGCCCCAGCATTTT. The variable domain in full, completed from reference TRBV5-6 and TRBJ1-5, reads DAGVTQSPTHLIKTRGQQVTLRCSPKSGHDTVSWYQQALGQGPQFIFQYYEEEERQRGNFPDRFSGHQFPNYSSELNVNALLLGDSALYLCASSLRGQGNQPQHFGDGTRLSIL.

This chain uses TRBV6-4 with TRBJ2-7, with TRBD2 identical over 10 bases. The CDR3 has 19 residues. Germline assignment: CDR1 MRHNA and CDR2 SNTAGT. Trimming took 5 bases from V and 3 from J; bases not matched to a gene: 19. The CDR3 sequence: CASSHLKGAGGPFSYEQYF. The CDR3 bases are TGTGCCAGCAGTCACCTCAAGGGAGCGGGAGGGCCTTTTAGCTACGAGCAGTACTTC.

This clonotype showed up just a few times. This chain connects TRBV15 to TRBJ1-1; tentatively, D is TRBD1 (6 bases). V gave up 4 bases and J gave up 7 bases, with 13 bases separating them. This CDR3 is 13 amino acids long. CDR1 LNHNV and CDR2 YYDKDF come from the germline V gene (reference sequence). CDR3 sequence: CATSTRPRGEAFF. CDR3 in DNA: TGTGCCACCAGCACTCGCCCCAGGGGTGAAGCTTTCTTT.